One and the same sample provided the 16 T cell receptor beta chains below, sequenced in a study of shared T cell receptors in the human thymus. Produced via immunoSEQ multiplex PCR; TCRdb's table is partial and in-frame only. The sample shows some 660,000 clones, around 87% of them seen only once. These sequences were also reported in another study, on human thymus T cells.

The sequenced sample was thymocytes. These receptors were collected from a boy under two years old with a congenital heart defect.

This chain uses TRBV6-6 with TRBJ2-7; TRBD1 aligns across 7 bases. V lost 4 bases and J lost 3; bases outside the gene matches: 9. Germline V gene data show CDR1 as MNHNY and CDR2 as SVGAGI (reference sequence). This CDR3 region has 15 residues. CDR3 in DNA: TGTGCCAGCAGTTCTGACGACAGGGTGGTCTACGAGCAGTACTTC. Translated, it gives CASSSDDRVVYEQYF.

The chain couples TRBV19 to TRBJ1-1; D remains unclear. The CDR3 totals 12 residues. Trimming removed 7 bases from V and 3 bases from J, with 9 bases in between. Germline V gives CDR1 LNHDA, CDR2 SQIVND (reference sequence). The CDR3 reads CASINSDTEAFF. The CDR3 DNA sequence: TGTGCCAGTATTAACTCGGACACTGAAGCTTTCTTT.

The DNA of the CDR3 is TGTGCCAGCAGTCCGCCGGGGCCCCAGCATTTT. It specifies CASSPPGPQHF. The V call is TRBV28, the J call TRBJ1-5; D is undetermined. Trimming stripped 5 bases from V and 9 bases from J, with 8 bases between. The CDR3 contains 11 residues. CDR1 and CDR2 from the germline V gene are MDHEN and SYDVKM.

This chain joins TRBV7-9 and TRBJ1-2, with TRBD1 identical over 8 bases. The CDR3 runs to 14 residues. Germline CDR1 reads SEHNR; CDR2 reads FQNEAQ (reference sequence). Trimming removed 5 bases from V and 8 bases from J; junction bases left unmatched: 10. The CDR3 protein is CASSELQGATGYTF. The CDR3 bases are TGTGCCAGCAGCGAACTCCAGGGGGCGACGGGCTACACCTTC.

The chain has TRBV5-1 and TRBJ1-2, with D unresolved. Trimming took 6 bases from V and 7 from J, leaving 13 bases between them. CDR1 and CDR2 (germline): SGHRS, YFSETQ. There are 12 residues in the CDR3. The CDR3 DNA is TGCGCCAGCAAGGCCGGGTTTGGTGGCTACACCTTC. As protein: CASKAGFGGYTF.

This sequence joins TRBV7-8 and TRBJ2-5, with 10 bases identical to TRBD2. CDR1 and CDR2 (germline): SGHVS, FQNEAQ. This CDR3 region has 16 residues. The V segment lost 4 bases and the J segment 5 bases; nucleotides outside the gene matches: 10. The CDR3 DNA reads TGTGCCAGCAGCTACCAAGCGGGAGGGCCGGGGGAGACCCAGTACTTC. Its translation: CASSYQAGGPGETQYF. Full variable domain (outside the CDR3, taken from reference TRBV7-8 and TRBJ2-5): GAGVSQSPRYKVAKRGQDVALRCDPISGHVSLFWYQQALGQGPEFLTYFQNEAQLDKSGLPSDRFFAERPEGSVSTLKIQRTQQEDSAVYLCASSYQAGGPGETQYFGPGTRLLVL.

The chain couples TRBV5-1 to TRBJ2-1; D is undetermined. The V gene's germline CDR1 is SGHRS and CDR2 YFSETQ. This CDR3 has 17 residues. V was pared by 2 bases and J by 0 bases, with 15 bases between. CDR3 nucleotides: TGCGCCAGCAGCTTTTCCCAACAAATCAGCTCCTACAATGAGCAGTTCTTC. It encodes CASSFSQQISSYNEQFF.

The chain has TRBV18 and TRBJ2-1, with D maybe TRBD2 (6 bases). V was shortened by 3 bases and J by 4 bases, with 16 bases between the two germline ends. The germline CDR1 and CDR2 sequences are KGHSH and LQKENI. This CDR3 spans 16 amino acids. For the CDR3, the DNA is TGTGCCAGCTCACCTAGCGGAGCCCGTTTTTACAATGAGCAGTTCTTC. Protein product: CASSPSGARFYNEQFF.

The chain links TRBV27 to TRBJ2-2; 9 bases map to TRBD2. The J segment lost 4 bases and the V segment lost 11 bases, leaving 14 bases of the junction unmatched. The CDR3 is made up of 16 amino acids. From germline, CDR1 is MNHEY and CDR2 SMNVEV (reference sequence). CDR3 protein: CAGTRGGGRGTGELFF. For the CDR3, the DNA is TGTGCCGGCACCAGAGGTGGCGGGAGGGGCACCGGGGAGCTGTTTTTT.

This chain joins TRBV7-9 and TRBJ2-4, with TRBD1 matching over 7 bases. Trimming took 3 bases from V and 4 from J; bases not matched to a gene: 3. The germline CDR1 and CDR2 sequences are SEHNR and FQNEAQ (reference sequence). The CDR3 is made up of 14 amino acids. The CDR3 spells CASSFLTGKNIQYF. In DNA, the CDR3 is TGTGCCAGCAGCTTCCTGACAGGGAAAAACATTCAGTACTTC.

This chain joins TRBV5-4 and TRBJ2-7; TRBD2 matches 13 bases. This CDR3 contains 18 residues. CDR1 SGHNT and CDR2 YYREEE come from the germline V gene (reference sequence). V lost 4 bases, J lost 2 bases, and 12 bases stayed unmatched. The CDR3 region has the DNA TGTGCCAGCAGCCGAACCGGACTAGCGGGAGTCCATGCCTACGAGCAGTACTTC. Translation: CASSRTGLAGVHAYEQYF.

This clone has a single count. CDR3: CASSPVSGRSNYGYTF. The CDR3 nucleotides read TGTGCCAGCAGCCCCGTTAGCGGACGCTCAAACTATGGCTACACCTTC. The gene calls are TRBV7-9 and TRBJ1-2; no clear D gene. The V gene's germline CDR1 is SEHNR and CDR2 FQNEAQ (reference sequence). The CDR3 spans 16 residues. Trimming shortened V by 5 bases and J by 2 bases, and 18 bases separated the two germline ends.

The CDR3 here is CASSVDGGLAGVHEQFF. CDR3 coding DNA: TGTGCCAGCAGTGTCGATGGGGGACTAGCGGGAGTACATGAGCAGTTCTTC. V and J are TRBV25-1 and TRBJ2-1; TRBD2 matches 14 bases. V dropped 4 bases and J dropped 8; count of bases not matched to a gene: 10. Per the germline V gene, CDR1 is MGHDK and CDR2 is SYGVNS. This CDR3 has 17 amino acids.

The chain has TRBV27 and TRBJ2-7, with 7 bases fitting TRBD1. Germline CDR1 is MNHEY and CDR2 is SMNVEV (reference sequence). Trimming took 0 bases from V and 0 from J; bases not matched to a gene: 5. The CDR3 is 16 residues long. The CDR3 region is CASSLSTGQSSYEQYF. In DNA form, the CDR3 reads TGTGCCAGCAGTTTATCGACGGGACAGAGCTCCTACGAGCAGTACTTC.

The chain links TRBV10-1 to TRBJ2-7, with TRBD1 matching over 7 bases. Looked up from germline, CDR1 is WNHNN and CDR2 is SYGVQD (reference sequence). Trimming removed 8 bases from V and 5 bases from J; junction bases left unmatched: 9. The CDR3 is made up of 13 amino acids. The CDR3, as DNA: TGCGCCAGCCAGACAGGGCGGAAGGACGAGCAGTACTTC. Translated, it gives CASQTGRKDEQYF.

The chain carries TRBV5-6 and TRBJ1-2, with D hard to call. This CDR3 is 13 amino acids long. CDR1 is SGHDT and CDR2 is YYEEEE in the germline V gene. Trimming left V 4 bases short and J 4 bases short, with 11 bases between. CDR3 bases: TGTGCCAGCAGCATCCGGGCGGGCTATGGCTACACCTTC. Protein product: CASSIRAGYGYTF.